A selection of T cell receptor beta chains follows, all from one sample in a study of blood T cells in healthy people across ages. TCRdb re-derived calls from the 5' RACE reads in MiXCR, one entry per CDR3 protein. The sample has 1.5 million to 2 million distinct CDR3 sequences, roughly 28% seen once. Specimen: blood. These receptors all come from a woman aged 25-40 years in good health. Both conserved end residues are trimmed from each CDR3.

>TRBJ2-1|TRBV5-1
ANSLTGGTGDEQF
>TRBJ2-1|TRBV3-1
ASSQVSGVNYNEQF
>TRBJ2-1|TRBV10-3
AIGARNEQF
>TRBJ2-3|TRBV4-1
ASSQVGLPITDTQY
>TRBJ1-2|TRBV4-2
ASSQNRDGVYGYT
>TRBJ2-6|TRBV29-1
SVESPGANVPT
>TRBJ1-1|TRBV7-2
ASSPTSRGHTEAF
>TRBJ2-7|TRBV4-1
ASSPAEGVAYEQY
>TRBJ2-1|TRBV24-1
ATSDSTSGIYNEQF
>TRBJ1-4|TRBV2
ASSEGQRGEKLF
>TRBJ2-7|TRBV5-1
ASSFVAGGHEQY
>TRBJ1-4|TRBV28
ASIAGTRVEKRF
>TRBJ2-2|TRBV27
ASMGGAGELF
>TRBJ1-2|TRBV14
ASSVDRLRGYT
>TRBJ2-3|TRBV12-3/TRBV12-4
ASSLLSALGDTQY
>TRBJ2-7|TRBV12-3/TRBV12-4
ASSPRGGERDEQY
>TRBJ2-1|TRBV20-1
RAGLGVSYNEQF
>TRBJ2-5|TRBV3-1
ASSQLLSGTQY
>TRBJ1-4|TRBV5-1
ASSLAAPTNEKLF
>TRBJ2-3|TRBV5-1
ASSLGPTDGSFSDTQY